One and the same sample provided the 30 T cell receptor beta chains below, sequenced in a study of patients and donors after allogeneic stem cell transplantation. TCRdb re-derived calls from the RT-PCR reads in MiXCR, one entry per CDR3 protein. The data hold about 110,000 distinct CDR3 sequences, with about a third observed a single time. Sequencing used blood, either unsorted or a sorted T cell fraction (not recorded which). The source of these receptors is a human donor who was either an allogeneic HSCT recipient or a stem cell or donor lymphocyte infusion donor (not recorded which). It is not recorded whose cells these are; they may come from a transplant donor.

V is TRBV10-3 and J is TRBJ1-1; D might be TRBD1 (5 bases). The CDR3 totals 13 residues. Germline loops: CDR1 ENHRY, CDR2 SYGVKD. V was pared by 8 bases and J by 4 bases, with 14 bases between. In DNA form, the CDR3 reads TGTGCCATCCGATCCCGGCAGGGCACTGAAGCTTTCTTT. Protein: CAIRSRQGTEAFF.

This chain joins TRBV7-9 and TRBJ1-3; TRBD1 is a possible D gene (6 bases). The length of the CDR3 is 17 residues. Trimming removed 0 bases from V and 3 bases from J, with 15 bases in between. Germline loops: CDR1 SEHNR, CDR2 FQNEAQ (reference sequence). CDR3 residues: CASSLAGTFGLGNTIYF. CDR3 nucleotides: TGTGCCAGCAGCTTAGCAGGGACATTTGGGCTTGGAAACACCATATATTTT.

This sequence joins TRBV12-3 or TRBV12-4 and TRBJ2-5; D is perhaps TRBD1 (5 bases). The ends were cut back, 10 bases at V and 4 bases at J, with 7 bases in the middle. The CDR3 is made up of 10 amino acids. CDR3 nucleotides: TGTGCCATTCAGGGAGAGACCCAGTACTTC. This codes for CAIQGETQYF.

J is TRBJ1-1 and V is TRBV20-1; TRBD1 matches at 8 bases. V lost 3 bases and J lost 4; bases outside the gene matches: 10. Germline V gene sequence: CDR1 DFQATT, CDR2 SNEGSKA (reference sequence). The CDR3 has 15 amino acids. The CDR3 here is CSARVTGQGGTEAFF. The CDR3 coding sequence is TGCAGTGCTAGGGTGACCGGACAGGGAGGCACTGAAGCTTTCTTT.

The CDR3 loop is CASSLRVINYGYTF. The CDR3, as DNA: TGTGCCAGCAGCTTAAGAGTCATTAACTATGGCTACACCTTC. The chain recombines TRBV7-2 with TRBJ1-2; unclear D gene. Trimming removed 2 bases from V and 1 base from J, with 8 bases in between. Germline V CDR1 and CDR2: SGHTA, FQGNSA. The length of the CDR3 is 14 residues. Supplemented by reference TRBV7-2 and TRBJ1-2, the full variable domain reads GAGVSQSPSNKVTEKGKDVELRCDPISGHTALYWYRQSLGQGLEFLIYFQGNSAPDKSGLPSDRFSAERTGGSVSTLTIQRTQQEDSAVYLCASSLRVINYGYTFGSGTRLTVV.

The genes are TRBV24-1 and TRBJ2-3; maybe TRBD2 (5 bases). In germline, CDR1 is KGHDR, CDR2 SFDVKD. The CDR3 is made up of 14 amino acids. The germline V and J ends were trimmed by 6 bases and 8 bases, with 17 bases remaining between them. CDR3 sequence: CATSIRGRDVTQYF. The CDR3 DNA follows: TGTGCCACCAGTATTCGGGGAAGGGATGTTACGCAGTATTTT.

The V and J genes are TRBV29-1 and TRBJ2-5; 12 bases map to TRBD1. CDR3 length: 15 residues. The V gene end was trimmed by 4 bases and the J gene end by 2 bases; junction bases not matched to a gene: 5. Per germline, CDR1 SQVTM and CDR2 ANQGSEA. The DNA of the CDR3 is TGCAGCGTTGGGGGGACAGGGGGCTGGCAAGAGACCCAGTACTTC. This translates into CSVGGTGGWQETQYF.

The chain uses TRBV5-5 and TRBJ1-2; TRBD1 is a possible D gene (6 bases). V was trimmed by 2 bases and J by 1 base, leaving 12 bases between them. Germline V lookup: CDR1 SGHKS, CDR2 YYEKEE (reference sequence). CDR3 length equals 15 residues. The CDR3 sequence: CASSLGGAGNYGYTF. The DNA for the CDR3 is TGTGCCAGCAGCTTAGGGGGTGCTGGTAACTATGGCTACACCTTC.

The chain is built from TRBV18 and TRBJ1-2; 7 bases align to TRBD1. With 3 bases clipped from V and 4 bases from J, the junction kept 5 bases outside the gene matches. The CDR3 totals 14 residues. In germline, CDR1 is KGHSH, CDR2 LQKENI. DNA for the CDR3: TGTGCCAGCTCACCTACAGGGGTCGGCTATGGCTACACCTTC. Residues: CASSPTGVGYGYTF.

The chain recombines TRBV19 with TRBJ1-2, with D hard to call. The CDR3 consists of 11 residues. The V gene lost 7 bases and the J gene lost 3 bases, with 6 bases spanning the gap. Germline V gene lookup returns CDR1 LNHDA and CDR2 SQIVND (reference sequence). Here the CDR3 DNA reads TGTGCCAGTACTACTGACTATGGCTACACCTTC. Translation gives CASTTDYGYTF.

This chain connects TRBV6-6 to TRBJ2-1, with TRBD2 matching 12 bases. The ends lost 5 bases at V and 1 base at J; junction bases unmatched: 6. This CDR3 spans 17 amino acids. Germline V CDR1 and CDR2: MNHNY, SVGAGI (reference sequence). CDR3 sequence: CASSAGTSGRSYNEQFF. The DNA for the CDR3 is TGTGCCAGCAGTGCCGGGACTAGCGGGCGATCCTACAATGAGCAGTTCTTC.

This clonotype was found a few times. The V and J genes are TRBV20-1 and TRBJ1-6; D not certain. From germline, CDR1 is DFQATT and CDR2 SNEGSKA (reference sequence). Trimming cost V 6 bases and J 7 bases, with 19 bases left between them. The CDR3 extends over 15 amino acids. Here the CDR3 DNA reads TGCAGTGCGACCAAGGACGGAGGACGAAATTCACCCCTCCACTTT. Its translation: CSATKDGGRNSPLHF.

V is TRBV12-3 or TRBV12-4 and J is TRBJ1-2, with unresolved D. The ends were cut back, 4 bases at V and 8 bases at J, with 14 bases in the middle. This CDR3 contains 13 residues. The CDR3 loop reads CASSWTISRGYTF. Written as DNA, the CDR3 is TGTGCCAGCAGTTGGACCATCTCCAGGGGCTACACCTTC.

The V call is TRBV29-1, the J call TRBJ2-5; a possible D gene is TRBD2 (6 bases). The CDR3 extends over 13 amino acids. The germline V and J ends were trimmed by 2 bases and 5 bases, with 12 bases remaining between them. CDR1 and CDR2 (germline): SQVTM, ANQGSEA. CDR3 sequence reads: CSVESGRSETQYF. The CDR3 region has the DNA TGCAGCGTTGAATCAGGGAGGTCGGAGACCCAGTACTTC.

The V gene is TRBV6-5, the J gene TRBJ2-2; possibly TRBD1 or TRBD2 for D (5 bases each). The V end was cut by 5 bases, the J end by 0 bases, with 10 bases between. This CDR3 comprises 15 residues. The germline V gene has CDR1 MNHEY and CDR2 SVGAGI. The CDR3: CASSRDRSNTGELFF. Written as DNA, the CDR3 is TGTGCCAGCAGTAGGGACCGATCGAACACCGGGGAGCTGTTTTTT.

The table lists this clonotype with a few counts. The rearrangement joins TRBV7-9 to TRBJ1-1; unclear D gene. Germline V gives CDR1 SEHNR, CDR2 FQNEAQ (reference sequence). V was shortened by 1 base and J by 1 base, with 7 bases between the two germline ends. The CDR3 extends over 14 amino acids. This CDR3 is CASSLGQSNTEAFF. Here the CDR3 DNA reads TGTGCCAGCAGCTTAGGACAATCGAACACTGAAGCTTTCTTT. Supplemented by reference TRBV7-9 and TRBJ1-1, the full variable domain reads DTGVSQNPRHKITKRGQNVTFRCDPISEHNRLYWYRQTLGQGPEFLTYFQNEAQLEKSRLLSDRFSAERPKGSFSTLEIQRTEQGDSAMYLCASSLGQSNTEAFFGQGTRLTVV.

The rearrangement uses TRBV20-1 and TRBJ1-6; D is undetermined. The CDR3 contains 15 residues. Trimming removed 0 bases at V and 3 bases at J, with 9 bases between. The germline V gene has CDR1 DFQATT and CDR2 SNEGSKA (reference sequence). The CDR3 DNA is TGCAGTGCTAGAGAGAAAAGGGTCTATAATTCACCCCTCCACTTT. Its translation: CSAREKRVYNSPLHF.

This rearrangement joins TRBV24-1 to TRBJ2-5; D not resolved. Trimming pared 1 base from V and 5 bases from J, leaving 4 bases between. Germline V CDR1 and CDR2: KGHDR, SFDVKD. The CDR3 covers 12 residues. The CDR3 DNA is TGTGCCACCAGTGATTTTAGCGAGACCCAGTACTTC. Translation gives CATSDFSETQYF.

This clonotype was observed a few times. This rearrangement joins TRBV12-3 or TRBV12-4 to TRBJ2-1; the D gene is possibly TRBD2 (5 bases). V was shortened by 10 bases and J by 2 bases, with 18 bases between the two germline ends. The CDR3 loop spans 15 amino acids. CDR3: CATRSGGSPYNEQFF. CDR3 nucleotide sequence: TGTGCCACCCGATCTGGCGGGTCTCCCTACAATGAGCAGTTCTTC.

V usage is TRBV3-1 and J usage is TRBJ2-1, with 9 bases aligning to TRBD2. CDR1 and CDR2 (germline): LGHDT, YNNKEL (reference sequence). V was clipped by 3 bases and J by 3 bases; unmatched bases: 0. This CDR3 is built from 14 residues. In DNA form, the CDR3 reads TGTGCCAGCAGCCAGCGGGAGGGCTACAATGAGCAGTTCTTC. It translates to CASSQREGYNEQFF.

This chain links TRBV18 with TRBJ2-7; 7 positions match TRBD1. This CDR3 contains 13 residues. The V and J ends lost 6 bases and 0 bases, in that order; junction bases with no gene match: 2. Per the germline V gene, CDR1 is KGHSH and CDR2 is LQKENI. CDR3 residues: CASSRQGSYEQYF. In DNA, the CDR3 is TGTGCCAGCTCTCGACAGGGCTCCTACGAGCAGTACTTC.

Notes on this clonotype: Germline is not matched at one junction end, which may reflect a read error. The DNA of the CDR3 is TGTGCCAGCCGGGTCCTCACAGATACGCAGTATTTC. Protein product: CASRVLTDTQYF. The chain has TRBV7-2 and TRBJ2-3, with D unclear. CDR1 is SGHTA, CDR2 FQGNSA, per germline. The CDR3 runs 12 residues.

As concerns this clonotype: No conserved phenylalanine or tryptophan ends this CDR3, so it is likely a read error. This chain uses TRBV18 with TRBJ2-5; possibly TRBD1 for D (6 bases). The ends were cut back, 6 bases at V and 3 bases at J, with 11 bases in the middle. The germline V gene encodes CDR1 KGHSH and CDR2 LQKENI. The CDR3 is made up of 13 amino acids. The CDR3 loop is CASSRYREETQYL. The CDR3 bases are TGTGCCAGCTCTAGATACAGGGAAGAGACCCAGTACCTC.

This clonotype was seen only a few times. The J gene is TRBJ1-1, the V gene TRBV7-2, with TRBD1 matching 7 bases. There are 14 residues in the CDR3. Germline-derived CDR1 and CDR2 are SGHTA and FQGNSA. Trimming cost V 6 bases and J 3 bases; bases outside gene matches: 7. The CDR3 DNA is TGTGCCAGCAGACTGACAGGGCTGCACACTGAAGCTTTCTTT. Encoded protein: CASRLTGLHTEAFF. The full variable domain, rest sourced from reference TRBV7-2 and TRBJ1-1, is GAGVSQSPSNKVTEKGKDVELRCDPISGHTALYWYRQSLGQGLEFLIYFQGNSAPDKSGLPSDRFSAERTGGSVSTLTIQRTQQEDSAVYLCASRLTGLHTEAFFGQGTRLTVV.

The V and J genes are TRBV7-2 and TRBJ2-3; D unresolved. The germline V and J ends were trimmed by 5 bases and 7 bases, with 7 bases remaining between them. CDR1 and CDR2 from the germline V gene are SGHTA and FQGNSA. The CDR3 totals 11 residues. As DNA, the CDR3 is TGTGCCAGCAGCCAAGCTAATACGCAGTATTTT. Protein: CASSQANTQYF.

V usage is TRBV12-3 or TRBV12-4 and J usage is TRBJ1-4, with 7 nucleotides matching TRBD1. The CDR3 covers 14 residues. V lost 3 bases, J lost 7 bases, and 5 bases stayed unmatched. CDR3 sequence (DNA): TGTGCCAGCAGTTTGACAGGGCGGGCTGAAAAACTGTTTTTT. Translated: CASSLTGRAEKLFF.

The J gene is TRBJ2-7, the V gene TRBV28; 11 bases map to TRBD2. Per germline, CDR1 MDHEN and CDR2 SYDVKM. The CDR3 runs 14 residues. Trimming took 7 bases from V and 4 from J; bases not matched to a gene: 6. The CDR3 sequence: CASNLAGGRYEQYF. DNA of the CDR3: TGTGCCAGCAACTTAGCGGGAGGGCGTTACGAGCAGTACTTC.

This clonotype came up once. The genes are TRBV7-3 and TRBJ2-1, with D maybe TRBD2 (5 bases). Germline assignment: CDR1 SGHTA and CDR2 FQGTGA. This CDR3 spans 16 amino acids. The V gene lost 4 bases and the J gene lost 0 bases, with 13 bases spanning the gap. CDR3 in amino acids: CASSSRTGSSYNEQFF. The CDR3 coding sequence is TGTGCCAGCAGCTCACGTACGGGGAGCTCCTACAATGAGCAGTTCTTC. Looking up the rest from reference TRBV7-3 and TRBJ2-1 gives the full variable domain: GAGVSQTPSNKVTEKGKYVELRCDPISGHTALYWYRQSLGQGPEFLIYFQGTGAADDSGLPNDRFFAVRPEGSVSTLKIQRTERGDSAVYLCASSSRTGSSYNEQFFGPGTRLTVL.

This clonotype was observed a handful of times. The chain links TRBV20-1 to TRBJ1-2; D possibly corresponds to TRBD1 (6 bases). This CDR3 region has 13 residues. Germline assignment: CDR1 DFQATT and CDR2 SNEGSKA (reference sequence). The V end was cut by 3 bases, the J end by 4 bases, with 12 bases between. The CDR3 DNA follows: TGCAGTGCTAGGGGGGACAACCTCTATGGCTACACCTTC. Encoded protein: CSARGDNLYGYTF.

The chain uses TRBV6-2 or TRBV6-3 and TRBJ2-2; D is ambiguous. V was cut by 2 bases and J by 0 bases, with 7 bases left in between. CDR3 size: 15 residues. Per the germline V gene, CDR1 is MNHEY and CDR2 is SVGEGT. CDR3 sequence reads: CASSYIGTNTGELFF. CDR3 DNA: TGTGCCAGCAGTTACATAGGGACGAACACCGGGGAGCTGTTTTTT.